This T cell receptor (beta chain) is drawn from a study of blood T cell repertoires in COVID-19. This CDR3 is 13 amino acids long. Germline loops: CDR1 SGHRS, CDR2 YFSETQ. Trimming took 2 bases from V and 2 from J, leaving 5 bases between them. Repertoires were generated with immunoSEQ multiplex PCR, while TCRdb's copy carries only in-frame clones and drops some. Of 95,000 to 120,000 clones detected, 84% appear once; the ten largest clones hold less than 9.5%. The material sequenced was peripheral blood. The chain combines TRBV5-1 with TRBJ1-5; D is ambiguous. This TCR was sampled from a woman aged 40 to 49 with acute or convalescent COVID-19. CDR3 loop: CASSLTGNQPQHF. For the CDR3, the DNA is TGCGCCAGCAGCTTAACAGGCAATCAGCCCCAGCATTTT.